Presented here are 24 T cell receptor beta chains from one specimen sequenced in a study of blood T cell repertoires in COVID-19. Sequenced by immunoSEQ multiplex PCR; TCRdb stores in-frame clones only, minus some. The sample lists about 250,000 clones, roughly 85% occurring once. The specimen was peripheral blood. The source is a man aged 45-60 years with active or convalescent COVID-19.

This rearrangement joins TRBV30 to TRBJ1-1; 8 nucleotides align to TRBD1. CDR3 length: 13 residues. V lost 5 bases to trimming and J lost 1 base; unmatched junction nucleotides: 3. Germline CDR1 reads GTSNPN; CDR2 reads SVGIG (reference sequence). CDR3 in amino acids: CAWRGQENTEAFF. In nucleotides, the CDR3 is TGTGCCTGGCGGGGACAGGAGAACACTGAAGCTTTCTTT.

The CDR3 sequence: CASRSTGGALWGYTF. CDR3 sequence (DNA): TGTGCCAGCAGGTCGACCGGGGGAGCGCTATGGGGCTACACCTTC. The chain is built from TRBV28 and TRBJ1-2; tentatively, D is TRBD1 (5 bases). There are 15 residues in the CDR3. Germline CDR1 and CDR2: MDHEN and SYDVKM. V was trimmed by 6 bases and J by 8 bases, leaving 22 bases between them.

A remark on this clone: The sample has other DNA sequences that encode this CDR3 too. This sequence joins TRBV19 and TRBJ1-2, with 10 bases matching TRBD1. The CDR3 covers 14 residues. V lost 4 bases, J lost 4 bases, and 3 bases stayed unmatched. CDR1 and CDR2 (germline): LNHDA, SQIVND (reference sequence). CDR3 nucleotide sequence: TGTGCCAGTAGTACCGGACAGGGGGGCTATGGCTACACCTTC. Translation gives CASSTGQGGYGYTF.

The rearrangement links TRBV7-2 to TRBJ1-1; D may be TRBD1 (5 bases). This CDR3 contains 14 residues. The V gene's germline CDR1 is SGHTA and CDR2 FQGNSA. Deletions cut 5 bases from V and 1 base from J, with 11 bases between. Here the CDR3 DNA reads TGTGCCAGCAGCGGGCGGCAGGGGAACACTGAAGCTTTCTTT. It encodes CASSGRQGNTEAFF.

The chain recombines TRBV9 with TRBJ2-1, with TRBD2 matching 9 bases. The CDR3 runs to 15 residues. Germline V gene data show CDR1 as SGDLS and CDR2 as YYNGEE. V lost 4 bases and J lost 14; bases outside the gene matches: 16. The CDR3 DNA is TGTGCCAGCAGCTGGGGGCTAGCGGGAACCACCGAGAAGTTCTTC. Protein sequence: CASSWGLAGTTEKFF.

The chain joins TRBV19 to TRBJ2-7, with TRBD1 identical over 7 bases. The CDR3 totals 15 residues. Germline CDR1 LNHDA, CDR2 SQIVND (reference sequence). V lost 5 bases, J lost 0 bases, and 7 bases stayed unmatched. This chain's CDR3 is CASSGERQGSYEQYF. CDR3 coding DNA: TGTGCCAGTAGTGGCGAGCGACAGGGCTCCTACGAGCAGTACTTC. Combining the CDR3 with reference TRBV19 and TRBJ2-7 gives the whole variable domain DGGITQSPKYLFRKEGQNVTLSCEQNLNHDAMYWYRQDPGQGLRLIYYSQIVNDFQKGDIAEGYSVSREKKESFPLTVTSAQKNPTAFYLCASSGERQGSYEQYFGPGTRLTVT.

The chain recombines TRBV5-1 with TRBJ2-5, with D possibly matching TRBD2 (6 bases). CDR1 is SGHRS and CDR2 is YFSETQ in the germline V gene. There are 14 residues in the CDR3. The V end lost 4 bases, the J end lost 2 bases, and 12 bases lay between the germline ends. The CDR3 region has the DNA TGCGCCAGCAGCCCCCAGAGCGGGCAAGAGACCCAGTACTTC. It specifies CASSPQSGQETQYF.

V and J are TRBV28 and TRBJ1-3; no firm D call. Trimming removed 2 bases at V and 0 bases at J, with 8 bases between. CDR1 and CDR2 from the germline V gene are MDHEN and SYDVKM. The CDR3 is 15 residues long. The CDR3 here is CASSLGQVSGNTIYF. Written as DNA, the CDR3 is TGTGCCAGCAGTTTAGGGCAGGTCTCTGGAAACACCATATATTTT.

The chain's CDR3 is CAWSVRRGTDTQYF. In DNA, the CDR3 is TGTGCCTGGAGTGTTCGGCGGGGCACAGATACGCAGTATTTT. The chain combines TRBV30 with TRBJ2-3, with a weak D call TRBD2 (5 bases). The V end was cut by 0 bases, the J end by 1 base, with 8 bases between. This CDR3 has 14 residues. Germline-derived CDR1 and CDR2 are GTSNPN and SVGIG (reference sequence).

The CDR3, as DNA: TGTGCCAGCAGCCAAGATCTAGGCCATGCTGGAAACACCATATATTTT. The encoded protein is CASSQDLGHAGNTIYF. The genes are TRBV3-1 (or the pseudogene TRBV3-2) and TRBJ1-3, with D uncertain. V was clipped by 0 bases and J by 2 bases, with 11 bases between them. The CDR3 extends over 16 amino acids. Germline assignment: CDR1 LGHDT and CDR2 YNNKEL (reference sequence).

This clone occurred once. This chain joins TRBV18 and TRBJ2-7, with D possibly TRBD1 on 6 matching bases. Germline V gene data show CDR1 as KGHSH and CDR2 as LQKENI. V was pared by 0 bases and J by 4 bases, with 13 bases between. The CDR3 is 15 residues long. CDR3 protein: CASSPPAGVGYEQYF. The DNA of the CDR3 is TGTGCCAGCTCACCACCGGCAGGGGTTGGGTACGAGCAGTACTTC.

This clone was counted once. This rearrangement joins TRBV30 to TRBJ2-5; 7 nucleotides line up with TRBD2. CDR3 size: 14 residues. Germline V CDR1 and CDR2: GTSNPN, SVGIG (reference sequence). V lost 0 bases to trimming and J lost 5 bases; unmatched junction nucleotides: 6. The CDR3 nucleotides read TGTGCCTGGAGTGTACAGCGGGACCGGGAGACCCAGTACTTC. It codes for CAWSVQRDRETQYF.

The chain uses TRBV24-1 and TRBJ2-1; no reliable D call. V lost 1 base to trimming and J lost 4 bases, with 4 bases between them. The CDR3 runs to 13 residues. Germline CDR1 and CDR2: KGHDR and SFDVKD. CDR3 in DNA: TGTGCCACCAGTGATTTCGCGTACAATGAGCAGTTCTTC. Protein: CATSDFAYNEQFF.

The chain is built from TRBV5-6 and TRBJ2-2, with D possibly TRBD2 on 6 matching bases. Germline V lookup: CDR1 SGHDT, CDR2 YYEEEE. CDR3 length: 16 amino acids. V was trimmed by 4 bases and J by 3 bases, leaving 16 bases between them. CDR3 bases: TGTGCCAGCAGCACATATAACGGGAGAGACACCGGGGAGCTGTTTTTT. Encoded protein: CASSTYNGRDTGELFF.

This clone was recorded once. This chain links TRBV28 with TRBJ1-5; D not resolved. The V end was cut by 2 bases, the J end by 6 bases, with 5 bases between. The germline V gene has CDR1 MDHEN and CDR2 SYDVKM. This CDR3 has 12 residues. Written as DNA, the CDR3 is TGTGCCAGCAGTTTAATCGGTCAGCCCCAGCATTTT. Its translation is CASSLIGQPQHF.

A single count supports this clone. This chain connects TRBV6-6 to TRBJ1-5; tentatively, D is TRBD1 (6 bases). Trimming cost V 6 bases and J 3 bases, with 12 bases left between them. The CDR3 covers 14 residues. Germline values: CDR1 MNHNY, CDR2 SVGAGI (reference sequence). CDR3 protein: CASRSAGVNQPQHF. In DNA form, the CDR3 reads TGTGCCAGCAGGTCTGCAGGGGTCAATCAGCCCCAGCATTTT.

This chain links TRBV29-1 with TRBJ1-1, with D uncertain. The length of the CDR3 is 13 residues. From germline, CDR1 is SQVTM and CDR2 ANQGSEA. Deletions cut 7 bases from V and 2 bases from J, with 14 bases between. CDR3 DNA sequence: TGCAGCGCGCACGTCAGGCAAAACACTGAAGCTTTCTTT. Protein product: CSAHVRQNTEAFF.

The chain uses TRBV5-1 and TRBJ1-1, with 7 bases matching TRBD1. There are 16 residues in the CDR3. V was clipped by 6 bases and J by 3 bases; unmatched bases: 14. In germline, CDR1 is SGHRS, CDR2 YFSETQ. CDR3 sequence (DNA): TGCGCCAGCAAGAGGGGGCGGGGTCAGATGGACACTGAAGCTTTCTTT. Encoded protein: CASKRGRGQMDTEAFF.

V usage is TRBV3-1 (or the pseudogene TRBV3-2) and J usage is TRBJ2-3; TRBD2 agrees at 8 bases. The V segment lost 0 bases and the J segment 2 bases; nucleotides outside the gene matches: 10. This CDR3 is 18 amino acids long. The V gene's germline CDR1 is LGHDT and CDR2 YNNKEL (reference sequence). The CDR3 is CASSQDRGAGDNTDTQYF. The CDR3 nucleotides read TGTGCCAGCAGCCAAGATCGGGGAGCGGGAGACAACACAGATACGCAGTATTTT.

This rearrangement joins TRBV5-1 to TRBJ2-2; 8 bases map to TRBD1. V lost 4 bases, J lost 9 bases, and 5 bases stayed unmatched. Germline CDR1 is SGHRS and CDR2 is YFSETQ. This CDR3 has 13 amino acids. Here the CDR3 DNA reads TGCGCCAGCAGCACTGACAGGGGCCGGGAGCTGTTTTTT. Its translation: CASSTDRGRELFF.

The V and J genes are TRBV10-3 and TRBJ2-7; no firm D call. The CDR3 is 13 residues long. Germline values: CDR1 ENHRY, CDR2 SYGVKD. V was trimmed by 0 bases and J by 3 bases, leaving 6 bases between them. This CDR3 is CAISESANYEQYF. CDR3 coding DNA: TGTGCCATCAGTGAGTCTGCTAACTACGAGCAGTACTTC.

The V call is TRBV28, the J call TRBJ2-3, with TRBD2 matching over 7 bases. V lost 3 bases, J lost 0 bases, and 3 bases stayed unmatched. In germline, CDR1 is MDHEN, CDR2 SYDVKM. CDR3 length: 15 residues. The CDR3 nucleotides are TGTGCCAGCAGTTTTGGGGGAGGGAGCACAGATACGCAGTATTTT. As protein: CASSFGGGSTDTQYF.

The V call is TRBV7-9, the J call TRBJ2-7; the match to TRBD2 covers 7 bases. Germline loops: CDR1 SEHNR, CDR2 FQNEAQ (reference sequence). J was trimmed by 5 bases and V by 7 bases; bases with no gene match: 17. The CDR3 is made up of 16 amino acids. CDR3 loop: CASTSSGGPALDEQYF. CDR3 nucleotide sequence: TGTGCCAGCACCTCTAGCGGCGGCCCGGCGTTAGACGAGCAGTACTTC.

This rearrangement joins TRBV5-5 to TRBJ2-7, with 11 bases fitting TRBD2. Germline CDR1 is SGHKS and CDR2 is YYEKEE (reference sequence). This CDR3 has 15 residues. V was pared by 1 base and J by 2 bases, with 2 bases of the junction left unmatched. The CDR3 protein is CASSLLTSGTYEQYF. DNA for the CDR3: TGTGCCAGCAGCTTGTTGACTAGCGGGACCTACGAGCAGTACTTC.